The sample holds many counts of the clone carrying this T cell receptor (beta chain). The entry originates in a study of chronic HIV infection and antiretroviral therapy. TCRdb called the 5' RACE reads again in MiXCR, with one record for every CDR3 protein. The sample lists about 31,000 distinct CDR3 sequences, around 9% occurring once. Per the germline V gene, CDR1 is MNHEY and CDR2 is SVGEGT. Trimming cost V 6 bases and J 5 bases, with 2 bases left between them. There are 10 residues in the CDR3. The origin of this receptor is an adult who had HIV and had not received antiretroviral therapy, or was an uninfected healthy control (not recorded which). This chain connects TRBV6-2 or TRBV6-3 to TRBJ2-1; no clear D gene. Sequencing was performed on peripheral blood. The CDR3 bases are TGTGCCAGCAGAAACAATGAGCAGTTCTTC. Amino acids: CASRNNEQFF.